The present T cell receptor (beta chain) was sequenced within a study of human T cells and chemical hapten exposure. Study-level information: Throughout the roughly 24-week study, diphenylcyclopropenone was applied weekly to the patients' scalps.

The sample holds many counts of this clonotype. Its antigen is currently unknown. The time point is: patch test 2, 6 weeks after DPC sensitization. Sample treatment: therapeutic diphenylcyclopropenone sensitization with weekly scalp DPC. TCRdb reanalysed the RACE reads using MiXCR and keeps one entry per CDR3 protein. The table includes roughly 40,000 distinct CDR3 sequences, about 8.9% detected once. Points from the study as a whole: Sensitizing to DPC left TCRs with a frequency above 1 in 1000 unaltered.

This specimen consisted of whole blood, obtained in connection with sensitization to the hapten diphenylcyclopropenone (DPC). The clonotype comes from a woman aged 35 to 49 with alopecia areata. Some clones in this sample may be carry-over from other donors' samples.

Here the CDR3 DNA reads TGTGCCAGCAGTGCTTCCTCCGACAACCCCGCGGGAACTGAAGCTTTCTTT. This translates into CASSASSDNPAGTEAFF. J is TRBJ1-1 and V is TRBV6-4; the D is unclear. CDR3 length equals 17 residues. V lost 4 bases, J lost 5 bases, and 23 bases lay in between. CDR1 MRHNA and CDR2 SNTAGT come from the germline V gene.